A selection of T cell receptor beta chains follows, all from one sample in a study of T cell responses to AZD1222 COVID-19 vaccine. Clones were read by immunoSEQ multiplex PCR, and TCRdb kept only the in-frame ones, dropping some. Altogether roughly 67,000 clones are present, about 90% being singletons, with the ten largest covering 7.5% to 9.5%. The starting material was peripheral blood, obtained on day 0 of AZD1222 vaccination. Every receptor here comes from an adult in good health. Each CDR3 is given with its conserved first and last residue. D genes are given only for firm matches. A clone size is listed for some rows: how often the clone was seen (once, few, many), or a class if it is expanded.

TRBD2	TRBJ2-5	.	TRBV6-4	TGTGCCAGCAGTGCATCCCCGGGAGGGCAAGAGACCCAGTACTTC	CASSASPGGQETQYF
.	TRBJ1-2	.	TRBV7-2	TGTGCCAGCAGCTCCTTCGACAGAAATGGCTACACCTTC	CASSSFDRNGYTF
TRBD2	TRBJ2-5	.	TRBV6-2/TRBV6-3	TGTGCCAGCAGTTTAGGAAGGGGACTAGCGGGAGGAGCCCAAGAGACCCAGTACTTC	CASSLGRGLAGGAQETQYF
.	TRBJ1-2	.	TRBV12-3/TRBV12-4	TGTGCCAGCAGTTTAGTCAGGGATGTAGGCTACACCTTC	CASSLVRDVGYTF
.	TRBJ2-1	.	TRBV11-2	TGTGCCAGCAGCGGGAGCGTGTCTGAGCAGTTCTTC	CASSGSVSEQFF
.	TRBJ1-6	.	TRBV30	TGTGCCTGGAGTGTACCCGGGAACTTCAATTCACCCCTCCACTTT	CAWSVPGNFNSPLHF
.	TRBJ1-2	.	TRBV28	TGTGCCAGCAGTATGTCTTATGGCTACACCTTC	CASSMSYGYTF
TRBD1	TRBJ1-6	.	TRBV18	TGTGCCAGCTCCCCGGGACAGAATTCACCCCTCCACTTT	CASSPGQNSPLHF
.	TRBJ2-1	once	TRBV4-3	TGCGCCAGCAGCCTTGGCGGAACGTACAATGAGCAGTTCTTC	CASSLGGTYNEQFF
.	TRBJ1-1	.	TRBV19	TGTGCCAGTAGTTCCGGCCGCGGGTGGACTGAAGCTTTCTTT	CASSSGRGWTEAFF
TRBD1	TRBJ2-7	.	TRBV6-1	TGTGCCAGCAGTGAAGACAGGGGGTTGACCTACGAGCAGTACTTC	CASSEDRGLTYEQYF
TRBD1	TRBJ2-2	.	TRBV3-1/TRBV3-2	TGTGCCAGCAGCCCGGGGACAGGGGACACCGGGGAGCTGTTTTTT	CASSPGTGDTGELFF
.	TRBJ2-1	.	TRBV11-3	TGTGCCAGCAGCTTAGAAACGGGGGCGGAATTGATACCAGGCAATGAGCAGTTCTTC	CASSLETGAELIPGNEQFF
TRBD1	TRBJ2-7	.	TRBV14	TGTGCCAGCAGCCTCTCGGGACAGGCGATCTCCTACGAGCAGTACTTC	CASSLSGQAISYEQYF
.	TRBJ2-7	.	TRBV7-2	TGTGCCAGCAGTTTCTTCCGCCTAGGCGAGCAGTACTTC	CASSFFRLGEQYF
.	TRBJ2-2	.	TRBV6-2/TRBV6-3	TGTGCCAGCAGTTACGGAGCGGCGAACACCGGGGAGCTGTTTTTT	CASSYGAANTGELFF
TRBD2	TRBJ2-1	.	TRBV27	TGTGCCAGCAGTTTATCCATCCTAGCGGCTAACAATGAGCAGTTCTTC	CASSLSILAANNEQFF
.	TRBJ2-5	.	TRBV27	TGTGCCAGCAGTTTGCGACGCAGACGCCAAGAGACCCAGTACTTC	CASSLRRRRQETQYF
TRBD1	TRBJ1-2	.	TRBV20-1	TGCAGTGCTAGTGGGGCGGACAGGGGGGCCTCTAACTATGGCTACACCTTC	CSASGADRGASNYGYTF
.	TRBJ1-6	once	TRBV14	TGTGCCAGCAGCACCGGACAGCTAAATTCACCCCTCCACTTT	CASSTGQLNSPLHF
.	TRBJ1-6	.	TRBV18	TGTGCCAGCTCAAACCCCCTGATGGATTCACCCCTCCACTTT	CASSNPLMDSPLHF
.	TRBJ1-2	.	TRBV5-4	TGTGCCAGCAGGCCGACAGATGAAGGGCCGGGGGGCTACACCTTC	CASRPTDEGPGGYTF
.	TRBJ2-2	few	TRBV7-3	TGTGCCAGCAGCTTAATGGGCGGGTCAAACACCGGGGAGCTGTTTTTT	CASSLMGGSNTGELFF
TRBD2	TRBJ2-7	.	TRBV14	TGTGCCAGCAGCCAAGGGCGACTAGCGGTTTACGAGCAGTACTTC	CASSQGRLAVYEQYF
TRBD2	TRBJ2-5	.	TRBV19	TGTGCCAGTAGTCCTAGCGGGAGTCGGGAGACCCAGTACTTC	CASSPSGSRETQYF
.	TRBJ1-3	.	TRBV5-1	TGCGCCAGCAGCAGGGCGTCCTCTGGAAACACCATATATTTT	CASSRASSGNTIYF
TRBD2	TRBJ2-5	.	TRBV18	TGTGCCAGCTCACAGACTAGCGGGGAGACCCAGTACTTC	CASSQTSGETQYF
.	TRBJ2-5	.	TRBV2	TGTGCCAGCAGTGCTCGGCAGGGGCAAGAGACCCAGTACTTC	CASSARQGQETQYF
.	TRBJ1-2	few	TRBV4-2	TGTGCCAGCAGCCAAGATTGGCAGGTGGATGGCTACACCTTC	CASSQDWQVDGYTF
.	TRBJ1-5	.	TRBV28	TGTGCCAGCAGTTTATCAGGGCAGGGCAGGTATAGCAATCAGCCCCAGCATTTT	CASSLSGQGRYSNQPQHF
TRBD1	TRBJ1-1	.	TRBV2	TGTGCCAGCAGAGCGACAGGGGCGGGCACTGAAGCTTTCTTT	CASRATGAGTEAFF
TRBD1	TRBJ1-2	.	TRBV19	TGTGCCAGCCTTCAGGGGGCGGATGGCTACACCTTC	CASLQGADGYTF